This TCR beta chain was found in a study of blood T cell repertoires in COVID-19. Across the whole study: Both acute and convalescent COVID-19 samples were obtained from the United States, Italy and Spain. In each case, the material was cDNA or gDNA derived from T cells, B-cell-depleted T cells, or PBMCs.

CDR1 and CDR2 from the germline V gene are KGHDR and SFDVKD. The CDR3 totals 13 residues. The J segment lost 3 bases and the V segment lost 4 bases, leaving 1 base of the junction unmatched. Original methodology: Nucleated cell counts were estimated from reference gene primer amplification. TCRdb's copy holds only in-frame clones and misses some; the assay was immunoSEQ multiplex PCR. The V and J calls and clone size are taken from that table; D and trimming were inferred from the DNA. The sample records around 80,000 clones, 80% being singletons. The sequence was collected from a woman aged 70-85 years with acute or convalescent COVID-19. Material for sequencing was peripheral blood. The rearrangement links TRBV24-1 to TRBJ2-7, with TRBD1 identical over 8 bases. CDR3 amino acids: CATSDGQGYEQYF. The CDR3 bases are TGTGCCACCAGTGACGGACAGGGCTACGAGCAGTACTTC.